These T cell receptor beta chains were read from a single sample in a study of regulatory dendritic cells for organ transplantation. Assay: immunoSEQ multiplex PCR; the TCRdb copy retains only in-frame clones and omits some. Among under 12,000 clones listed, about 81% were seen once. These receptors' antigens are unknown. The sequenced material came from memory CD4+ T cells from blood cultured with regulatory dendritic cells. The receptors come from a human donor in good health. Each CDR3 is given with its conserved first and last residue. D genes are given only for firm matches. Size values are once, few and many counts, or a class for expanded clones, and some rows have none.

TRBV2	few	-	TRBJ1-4	TGTGCCAGCAGTGAGAGACATAATGAAAAACTGTTTTTT	CASSERHNEKLFF
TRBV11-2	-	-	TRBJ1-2	TGTGCCAGCAGCTTAGGAGGTCAGCCCTATGGCTACACCTTC	CASSLGGQPYGYTF
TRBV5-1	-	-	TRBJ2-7	TGCGCCAGCAGCTTGGATCGGGGCTACGAGCAGTACTTC	CASSLDRGYEQYF
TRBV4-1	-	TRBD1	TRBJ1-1	TGCGCCAGCAGCCGGCCGGGACAGGCAAACACTGAAGCTTTCTTT	CASSRPGQANTEAFF
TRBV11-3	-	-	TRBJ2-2	TGTGCCAGCAGCCTACTAGCTCATGGCGGGGAGCTGTTTTTT	CASSLLAHGGELFF
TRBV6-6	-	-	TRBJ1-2	TGTGCCACCATAGACAGCGACGTACCCGAAGGCTACACCTTC	CATIDSDVPEGYTF
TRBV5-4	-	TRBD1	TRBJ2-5	TGTGCCAGCAGCCCGGGACAGGGAGGAATCGAGACCCAGTACTTC	CASSPGQGGIETQYF
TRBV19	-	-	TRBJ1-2	TGTGCCAGTAGTACGGACAGATTGTATGGCTACACCTTC	CASSTDRLYGYTF
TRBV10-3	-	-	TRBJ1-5	TGTGCCATCAGTGAAGGACAGCCCAATCAGCCCCAGCATTTT	CAISEGQPNQPQHF
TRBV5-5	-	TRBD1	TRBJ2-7	TGTGCCAGCAGCCGATCCGGGACAGTCTCCTACGAGCAGTACTTC	CASSRSGTVSYEQYF
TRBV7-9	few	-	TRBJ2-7	TGTGCCAGCAACCCGATGGAGGGGGCTTACGAGCAGTACTTC	CASNPMEGAYEQYF
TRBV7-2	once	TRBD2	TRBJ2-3	TGTGCCAGCAGGGGACCCACAGCGGGGGCAGGTACAGATACGCAGTATTTT	CASRGPTAGAGTDTQYF
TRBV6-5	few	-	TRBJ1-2	TGTGCCAGCACCGACGGGACTAACTATGGCTACACCTTC	CASTDGTNYGYTF
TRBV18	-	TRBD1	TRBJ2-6	TGTGCCAGCTCACCAGGGACAGGGGGATCTGGGGCCAACGTCCTGACTTTC	CASSPGTGGSGANVLTF